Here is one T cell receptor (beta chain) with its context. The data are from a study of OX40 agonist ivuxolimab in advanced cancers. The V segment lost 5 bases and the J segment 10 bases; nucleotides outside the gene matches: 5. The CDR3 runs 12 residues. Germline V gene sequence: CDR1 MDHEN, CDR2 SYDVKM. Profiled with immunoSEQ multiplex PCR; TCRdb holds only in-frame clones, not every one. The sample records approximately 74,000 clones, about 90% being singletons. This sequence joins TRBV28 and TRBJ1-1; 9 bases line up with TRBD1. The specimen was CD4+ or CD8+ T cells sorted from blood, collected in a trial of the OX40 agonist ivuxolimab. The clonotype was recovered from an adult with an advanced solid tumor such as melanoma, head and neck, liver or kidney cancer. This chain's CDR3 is CASSTATGGAFF. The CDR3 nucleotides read TGTGCCAGCAGTACCGCGACAGGGGGAGCTTTCTTT.